The text below deals with one T cell receptor beta chain. Its cognate antigen is unknown. The junction had 9 bases not matched to a gene; V was cut back by 3 bases and J by 7 bases. The CDR3 has 15 amino acids. Per germline, CDR1 SGHAT and CDR2 FQDESV (reference sequence). The assay was immunoSEQ multiplex PCR, and TCRdb's table has in-frame clones only and misses some. In the table there are some 180,000 clones, roughly 92% of which are singletons. This specimen comes from a study of T cell responses to AZD1222 COVID-19 vaccine. Overall study results and limits: The study found Spike-specific TCR breadth and depth rose after two AZD1222 doses. Spike-wide vaccine-associated CD4 TCRs dominated at 160-218 and 743-854. Donors in the cohort were predominantly white British and more often female, and clonal diversity was possibly underestimated.

This chain uses TRBV11-1 with TRBJ2-1; 7 bases agree with TRBD2. Sequenced material: peripheral blood, taken on day 0 of AZD1222 vaccination. The TCR originated in an adult in good health. DNA for the CDR3: TGTGCCAGCAGCTTCTCTAGCGGTAGTGGGAATGAGCAGTTCTTC. This sequence encodes CASSFSSGSGNEQFF. Looking up the rest from reference TRBV11-1 and TRBJ2-1 gives the full variable domain: EAEVAQSPRYKITEKSQAVAFWCDPISGHATLYWYRQILGQGPELLVQFQDESVVDDSQLPKDRFSAERLKGVDSTLKIQPAELGDSAMYLCASSFSSGSGNEQFFGPGTRLTVL.